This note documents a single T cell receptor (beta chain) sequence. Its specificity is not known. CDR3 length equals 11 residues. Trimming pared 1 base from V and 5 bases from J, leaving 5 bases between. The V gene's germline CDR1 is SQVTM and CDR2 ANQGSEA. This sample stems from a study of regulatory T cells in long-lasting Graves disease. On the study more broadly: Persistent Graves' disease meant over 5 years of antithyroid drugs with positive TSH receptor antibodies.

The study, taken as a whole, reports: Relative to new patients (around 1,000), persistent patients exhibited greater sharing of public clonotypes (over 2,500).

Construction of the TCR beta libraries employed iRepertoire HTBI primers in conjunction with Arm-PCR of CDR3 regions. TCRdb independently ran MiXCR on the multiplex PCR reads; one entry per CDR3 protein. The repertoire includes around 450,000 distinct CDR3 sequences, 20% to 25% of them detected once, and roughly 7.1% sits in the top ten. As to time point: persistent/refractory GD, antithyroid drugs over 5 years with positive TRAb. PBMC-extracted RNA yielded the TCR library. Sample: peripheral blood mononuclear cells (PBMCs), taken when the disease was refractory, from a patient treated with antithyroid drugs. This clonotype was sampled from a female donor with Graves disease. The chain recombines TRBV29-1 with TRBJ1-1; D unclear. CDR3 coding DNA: TGCAGCGTTGAAGGACCAACTGAAGCTTTCTTT. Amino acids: CSVEGPTEAFF.